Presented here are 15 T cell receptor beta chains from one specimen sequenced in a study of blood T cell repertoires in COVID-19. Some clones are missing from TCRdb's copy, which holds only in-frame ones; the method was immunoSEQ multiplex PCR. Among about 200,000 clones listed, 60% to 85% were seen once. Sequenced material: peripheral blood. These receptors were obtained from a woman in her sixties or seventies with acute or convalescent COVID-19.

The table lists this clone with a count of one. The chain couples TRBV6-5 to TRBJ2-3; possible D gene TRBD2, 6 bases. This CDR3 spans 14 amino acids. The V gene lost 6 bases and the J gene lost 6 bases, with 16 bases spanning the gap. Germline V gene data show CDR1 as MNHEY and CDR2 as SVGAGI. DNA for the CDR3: TGTGCCAGCAGGCGAGCGGGTCTAGGTGATACGCAGTATTTT. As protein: CASRRAGLGDTQYF.

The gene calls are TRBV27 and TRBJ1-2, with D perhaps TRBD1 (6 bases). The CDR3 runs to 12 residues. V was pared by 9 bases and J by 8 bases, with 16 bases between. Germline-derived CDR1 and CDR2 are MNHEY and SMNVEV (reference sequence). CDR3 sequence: CASMQGREGYTF. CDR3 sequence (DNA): TGTGCCAGTATGCAGGGGCGCGAGGGCTACACCTTC.

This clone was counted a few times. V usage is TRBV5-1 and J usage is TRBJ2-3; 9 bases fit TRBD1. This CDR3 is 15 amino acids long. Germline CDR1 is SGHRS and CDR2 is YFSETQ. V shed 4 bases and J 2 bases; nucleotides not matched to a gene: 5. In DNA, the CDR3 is TGCGCCAGCAGCCCAGGACAGGGGCCCACAGATACGCAGTATTTT. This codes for CASSPGQGPTDTQYF.

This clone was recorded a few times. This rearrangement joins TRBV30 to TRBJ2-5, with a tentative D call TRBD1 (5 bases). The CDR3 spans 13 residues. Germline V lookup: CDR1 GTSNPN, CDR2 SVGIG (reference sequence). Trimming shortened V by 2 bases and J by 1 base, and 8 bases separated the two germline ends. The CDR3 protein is CAWSPGPQETQYF. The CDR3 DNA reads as TGTGCCTGGAGTCCAGGGCCCCAAGAGACCCAGTACTTC.

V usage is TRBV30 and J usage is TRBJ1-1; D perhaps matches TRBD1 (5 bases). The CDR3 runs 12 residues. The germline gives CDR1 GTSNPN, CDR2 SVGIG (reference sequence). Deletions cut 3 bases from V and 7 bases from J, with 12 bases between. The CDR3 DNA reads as TGTGCCTGGAGCCGGGGGTCGTTTGAAGCTTTCTTT. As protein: CAWSRGSFEAFF.

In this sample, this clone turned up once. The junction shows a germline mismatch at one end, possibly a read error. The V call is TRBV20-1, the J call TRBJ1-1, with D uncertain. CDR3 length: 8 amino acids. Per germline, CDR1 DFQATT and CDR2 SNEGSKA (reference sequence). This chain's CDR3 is CSDNPPRF. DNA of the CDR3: TGCAGTGACAACCCGCCCAGGTTT.

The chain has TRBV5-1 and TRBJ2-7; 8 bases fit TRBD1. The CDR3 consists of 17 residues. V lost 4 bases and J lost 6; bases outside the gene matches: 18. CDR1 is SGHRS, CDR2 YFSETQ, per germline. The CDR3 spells CASSPNTGTGIRLEQYF. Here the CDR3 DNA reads TGCGCCAGCAGCCCCAATACCGGGACAGGAATTCGGCTCGAGCAGTACTTC. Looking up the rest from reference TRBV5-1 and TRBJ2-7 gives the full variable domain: KAGVTQTPRYLIKTRGQQVTLSCSPISGHRSVSWYQQTPGQGLQFLFEYFSETQRNKGNFPGRFSGRQFSNSRSEMNVSTLELGDSALYLCASSPNTGTGIRLEQYFGPGTRLTVT.

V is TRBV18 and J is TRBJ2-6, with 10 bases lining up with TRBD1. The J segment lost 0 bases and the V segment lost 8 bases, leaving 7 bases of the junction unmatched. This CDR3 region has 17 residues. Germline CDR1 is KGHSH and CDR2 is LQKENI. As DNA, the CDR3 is TGTGCCAGCGCGCCGGGACAGGGGACCTCTGGGGCCAACGTCCTGACTTTC. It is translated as CASAPGQGTSGANVLTF.

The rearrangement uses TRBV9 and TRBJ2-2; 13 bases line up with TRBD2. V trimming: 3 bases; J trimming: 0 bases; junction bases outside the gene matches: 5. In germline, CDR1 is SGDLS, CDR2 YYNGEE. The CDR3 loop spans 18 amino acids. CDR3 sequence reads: CASSARTSGRANTGELFF. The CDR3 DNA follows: TGTGCCAGCAGCGCCAGAACTAGCGGGAGGGCGAACACCGGGGAGCTGTTTTTT.

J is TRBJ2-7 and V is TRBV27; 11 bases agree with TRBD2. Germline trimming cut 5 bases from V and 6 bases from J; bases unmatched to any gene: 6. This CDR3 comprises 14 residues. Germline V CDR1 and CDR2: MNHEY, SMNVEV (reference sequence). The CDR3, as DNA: TGTGCCAGCAGTCCTACTAGCGGGAGACTCGAGCAGTACTTC. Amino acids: CASSPTSGRLEQYF.

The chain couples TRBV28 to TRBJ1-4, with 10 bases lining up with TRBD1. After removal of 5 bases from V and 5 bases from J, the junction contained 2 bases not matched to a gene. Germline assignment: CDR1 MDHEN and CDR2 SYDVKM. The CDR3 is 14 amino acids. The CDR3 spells CASSQDRGNEKLFF. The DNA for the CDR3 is TGTGCCAGCAGTCAGGACAGGGGGAATGAAAAACTGTTTTTT. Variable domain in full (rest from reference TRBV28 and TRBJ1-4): DVKVTQSSRYLVKRTGEKVFLECVQDMDHENMFWYRQDPGLGLRLIYFSYDVKMKEKGDIPEGYSVSREKKERFSLILESASTNQTSMYLCASSQDRGNEKLFFGSGTQLSVL.

The CDR3 coding sequence is TGCAGCGTTTGGGAGAAATCTAGGAAATACAATGAGCAGTTCTTC. Translating gives CSVWEKSRKYNEQFF. V and J are TRBV29-1 and TRBJ2-1; weak D call: TRBD2 (5 bases). The CDR3 sequence is 15 residues long. V was shortened by 5 bases and J by 4 bases, with 18 bases between the two germline ends. Germline-derived CDR1 and CDR2 are SQVTM and ANQGSEA.

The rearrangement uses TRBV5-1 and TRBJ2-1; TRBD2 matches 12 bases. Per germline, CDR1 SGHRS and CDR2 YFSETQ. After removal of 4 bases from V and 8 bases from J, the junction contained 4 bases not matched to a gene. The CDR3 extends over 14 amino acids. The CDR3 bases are TGCGCCAGCAGCCTGACTAGCGGGAGCGATGAGCAGTTCTTC. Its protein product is CASSLTSGSDEQFF.

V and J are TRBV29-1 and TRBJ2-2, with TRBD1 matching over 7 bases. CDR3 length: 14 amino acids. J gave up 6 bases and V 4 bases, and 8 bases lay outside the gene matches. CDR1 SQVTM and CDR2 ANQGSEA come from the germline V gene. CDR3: CSVARQGVAGELFF. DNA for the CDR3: TGCAGCGTTGCAAGGCAGGGGGTAGCCGGGGAGCTGTTTTTT.

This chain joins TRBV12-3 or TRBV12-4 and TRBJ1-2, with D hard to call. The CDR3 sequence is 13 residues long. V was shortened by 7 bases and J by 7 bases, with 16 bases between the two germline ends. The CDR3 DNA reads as TGTGCCAGCACCATTCGGGGAGAACTTGGCTACACCTTC. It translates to CASTIRGELGYTF.